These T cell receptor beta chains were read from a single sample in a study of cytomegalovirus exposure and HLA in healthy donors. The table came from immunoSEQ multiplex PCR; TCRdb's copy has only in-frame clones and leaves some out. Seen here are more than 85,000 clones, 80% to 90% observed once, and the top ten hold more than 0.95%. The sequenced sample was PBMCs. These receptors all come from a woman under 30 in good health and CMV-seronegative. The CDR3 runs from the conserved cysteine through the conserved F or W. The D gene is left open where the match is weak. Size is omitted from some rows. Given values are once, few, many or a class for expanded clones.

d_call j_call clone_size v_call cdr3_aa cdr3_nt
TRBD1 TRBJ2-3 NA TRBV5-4 CASRHQGARGTDTQYF TGTGCCAGCAGGCATCAGGGGGCGAGGGGTACAGATACGCAGTATTTT
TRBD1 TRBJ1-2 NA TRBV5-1 CASSLALGQGHGYTF TGCGCCAGCAGCTTGGCTTTGGGACAGGGGCATGGCTACACCTTC
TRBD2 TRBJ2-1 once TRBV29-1 CSVDFPGGLAGVPSYNEQFF TGCAGCGTTGATTTCCCAGGGGGCCTAGCGGGGGTGCCCTCCTACAATGAGCAGTTCTTC
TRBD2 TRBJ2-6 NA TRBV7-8 CASSILAGTSGANVLTF TGTGCCAGCAGCATACTAGCGGGAACCTCTGGGGCCAACGTCCTGACTTTC
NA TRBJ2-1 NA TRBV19 CASGDSLRNEQFF TGTGCCAGTGGGGACTCATTGAGGAATGAGCAGTTCTTC
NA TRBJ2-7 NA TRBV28 CASSSAILTYEQYF TGTGCCAGCAGTTCCGCTATTCTTACCTACGAGCAGTACTTC
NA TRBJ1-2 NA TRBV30 CAWSVQDIVNYGYTF TGTGCCTGGAGTGTACAGGACATAGTAAACTATGGCTACACCTTC
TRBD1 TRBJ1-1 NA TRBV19 CASHRGSERNTEAFF TGTGCCAGCCACAGGGGATCGGAACGGAACACTGAAGCTTTCTTT
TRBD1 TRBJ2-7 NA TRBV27 CASSRTGGFYEQYF TGTGCCAGCTCTCGGACAGGGGGCTTTTACGAGCAGTACTTC
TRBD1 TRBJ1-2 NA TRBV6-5 CASSEGTGLGYTF TGTGCCAGCAGTGAAGGGACAGGGTTGGGCTACACCTTC